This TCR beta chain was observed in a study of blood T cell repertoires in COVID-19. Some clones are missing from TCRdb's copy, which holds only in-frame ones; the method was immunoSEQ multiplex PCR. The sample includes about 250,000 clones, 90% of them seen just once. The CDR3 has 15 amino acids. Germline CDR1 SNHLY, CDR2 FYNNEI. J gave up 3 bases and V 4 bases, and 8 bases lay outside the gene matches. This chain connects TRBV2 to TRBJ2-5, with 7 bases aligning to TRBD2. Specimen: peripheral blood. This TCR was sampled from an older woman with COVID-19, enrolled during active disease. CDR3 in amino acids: CASSAVGLPKETQYF. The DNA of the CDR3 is TGTGCCAGCAGTGCGGTGGGACTACCGAAAGAGACCCAGTACTTC. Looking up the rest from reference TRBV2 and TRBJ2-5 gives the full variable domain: EPEVTQTPSHQVTQMGQEVILRCVPISNHLYFYWYRQILGQKVEFLVSFYNNEISEKSEIFDDQFSVERPDGSNFTLKIRSTKLEDSAMYFCASSAVGLPKETQYFGPGTRLLVL.